The TCR beta chain under discussion was sequenced for a study of T cells in Graves' hyperthyroidism and ophthalmopathy (dated by TCRdb to between 2017 and 2020). General notes on the study: Peripheral blood was collected at initial diagnosis, before any treatment. A discovery cohort of about a hundred patients, roughly 45 with Graves' ophthalmopathy and 55 to 60 with stable Graves' hyperthyroidism, was used to find distinguishing TCR V-J signatures. Prospective prediction of ophthalmopathy was tested in an independent validation cohort of 18 hyperthyroidism patients and 17 patients who later progressed to ophthalmopathy. The 95 to 100 discovery patients were randomly divided into training and test sets at a 7:3 ratio. In addition, the study compared T-cell repertoires in thyroid tissue and in blood from roughly 6 Graves' hyperthyroidism patients. Once sampling was done, hyperthyroidism patients were given methimazole at a starting dose of 30 mg daily, whereas ophthalmopathy patients were given high-dose intravenous methylprednisolone. The paper reports TCR Vbeta CDR3 sequencing of over 130 peripheral blood samples: approximately 41 ophthalmopathy, fewer than 80 hyperthyroidism and around 17 progressor patients.

Spanning cysteine to phenylalanine, the CDR3 consists of 16 amino acids. The entry retains the CDR3 DNA only, 48 bases that are in frame from base 1. V ends up 4 bases short and J 7 bases short, with an unmatched junction base count of 6. From a lookup of the germline V gene, CDR1 and CDR2 are KGHDR and SFDVKD. The paper as a whole reports these results and caveats: A 13 V-J signature model separated ophthalmopathy from stable hyperthyroidism, with approximately 86% sensitivity and roughly 81% specificity in cross-validation and 80%/75% in testing. In validation, the model predicted progression to ophthalmopathy with about 71% sensitivity and roughly 72% specificity, a median of 6.5 months before onset. Sample size was not statistically predetermined, and blinding of investigators to group allocation was not performed. Most expanded thyroid clonotypes (frequency above 0.001) were also detected in blood, suggesting blood repertoires may reflect thyroid immune responses.

Many counts were recorded for this clonotype. It lacks a known antigen. The record has no base qualities; no much larger clone is one base away. Stable Graves' hyperthyroidism was defined as no progression to ophthalmopathy during 18 months of follow-up. The hyperthyroidism patients were between 18 and 65 years old and newly diagnosed, with a disease duration of less than 2 months. Patients with uncontrolled infections, other autoimmune diseases, pregnancy or lactation were excluded. Diagnoses were based on clinical symptoms, serum thyroxine and TRAb, thyroid ultrasound and orbital computed tomography. PBMCs were isolated from about 9.2 ml of fresh peripheral blood by Ficoll-Paque density gradient centrifugation. Total RNA was extracted using Trizol reagent, and RNA quality was assessed on an Agilent 2100 Bioanalyzer. The TCR beta CDR3 regions were amplified from the RNA transcripts. The TCR CDR3 was subjected to a first round of RT-PCR using the HTBI primer set and the Qiagen OneStep RT-PCR kit. A second multiplex PCR round built the libraries, followed by size selection and purification. Sequencing of the libraries was done on an Illumina HiSeq2000 using paired-end 100 bp reads. The published analysis was carried out like this. SOAPnuke was used to process the raw data, throwing out any read that contained adapters or uncalled bases, had a mean Phred below 15, or lacked an exact constant-primer or identifier match. COPE v1.2.5 was used to merge high-quality paired reads, and clonotypes were defined as unique nucleotide sequences. MiTCR v1.1 was used to align clonotypes to the IMGT TRBV, TRBD and TRBJ reference segments. The analysis included only V-J combinations with a frequency above 0.0001, which together covered roughly 99% of the repertoires. A TCS score was defined as the ratio between F50 (clonal expansion) and ExV (chaos), using BLOSUM62-based TCRdist between CDR3 peptides within each V-J. Welch's t-statistics and random forest reduced roughly 530 V-J features to 10 to 15, which were used in a naive Bayes classifier (R e1071). In-frame beta chains were kept once TCRdb had trimmed the public reads at Q25 with fastp and called clones with MiXCR. All rows with the same CDR3 protein become a single entry with the most common DNA and genes. TCRdb, not the authors, supplied the V and J calls. The sample table shows about 560,000 distinct CDR3 sequences, and 16% are seen once. Together, the top ten hold approximately 20% of the sample.

What was sequenced was blood. This sequence was found in a young woman with Graves' hyperthyroidism. The rearranged chain carries TRBV24-1 and TRBJ2-1, and TRBD2 aligns with 13 junction nucleotides. For the CDR3, the sequence is CATSDLGLAGVNEQFF. The DNA sequence reads TGTGCCACCAGTGACCTTGGACTAGCGGGAGTAAATGAGCAGTTCTTC.